The clone carrying this T cell receptor (beta chain) was seen only a few times. Its specificity is not known. Stability of Graves' hyperthyroidism was defined as absent ophthalmopathy progression within 18 months. Isolation of PBMCs was performed on around 9.7 ml fresh peripheral blood. From RNA transcripts, TCR beta CDR3 regions were amplified. Researchers ran a first-round RT-PCR on the TCR CDR3 using the HTBI primer set. TCRdb called the multiplex PCR reads again in MiXCR, with one record for every CDR3 protein. The table records about 210,000 distinct CDR3 sequences, approximately 20% of them present only once. The sample originates from a study of T cells in Graves' hyperthyroidism and ophthalmopathy. Study conclusions and caveats: Most clonotypes expanded in the thyroid (above 0.001) were also present in blood.

The sequencing sample was made of blood. The receptor's source is a man aged 40-55 years with Graves' hyperthyroidism.

CDR3 amino acids: CATSRAERGTHSYEQYF. CDR3 in DNA: TGTGCCACCAGCAGAGCCGAGCGGGGGACCCACTCCTACGAGCAGTACTTC. The J gene is TRBJ2-7, the V gene TRBV15; 8 positions agree with TRBD2. CDR3 length: 17 residues. Trimming took 1 base from V and 0 from J; bases not matched to a gene: 8. CDR1 is LNHNV and CDR2 is YYDKDF in the germline V gene (reference sequence).